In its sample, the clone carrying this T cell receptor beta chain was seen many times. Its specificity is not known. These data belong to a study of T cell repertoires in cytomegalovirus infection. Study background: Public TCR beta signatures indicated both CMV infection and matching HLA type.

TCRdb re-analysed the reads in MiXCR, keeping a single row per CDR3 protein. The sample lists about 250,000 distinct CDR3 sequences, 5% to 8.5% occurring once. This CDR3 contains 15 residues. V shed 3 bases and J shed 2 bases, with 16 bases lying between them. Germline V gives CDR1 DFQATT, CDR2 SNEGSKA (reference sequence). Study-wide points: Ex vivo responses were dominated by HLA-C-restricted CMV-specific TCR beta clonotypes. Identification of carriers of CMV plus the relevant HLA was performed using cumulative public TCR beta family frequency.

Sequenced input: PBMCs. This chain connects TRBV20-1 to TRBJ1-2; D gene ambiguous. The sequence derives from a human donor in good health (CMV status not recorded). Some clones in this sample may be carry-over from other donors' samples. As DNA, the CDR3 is TGCAGTGCTAGTTCCATGGAAGGGAGAAACTATGGCTACACCTTC. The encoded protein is CSASSMEGRNYGYTF.